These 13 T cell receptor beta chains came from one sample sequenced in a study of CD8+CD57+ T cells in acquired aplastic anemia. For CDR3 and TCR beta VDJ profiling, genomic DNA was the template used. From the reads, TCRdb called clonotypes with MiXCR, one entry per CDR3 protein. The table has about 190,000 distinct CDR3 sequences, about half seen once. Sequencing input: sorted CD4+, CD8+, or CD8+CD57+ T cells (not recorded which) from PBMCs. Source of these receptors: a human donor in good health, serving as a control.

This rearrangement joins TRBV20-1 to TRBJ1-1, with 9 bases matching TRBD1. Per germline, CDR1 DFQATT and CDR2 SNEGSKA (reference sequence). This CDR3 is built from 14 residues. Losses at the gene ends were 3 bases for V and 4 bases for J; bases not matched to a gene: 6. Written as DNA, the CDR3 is TGCAGTGCTAGCGGGAAGACAGGGGGCACTGAAGCTTTCTTT. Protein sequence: CSASGKTGGTEAFF.

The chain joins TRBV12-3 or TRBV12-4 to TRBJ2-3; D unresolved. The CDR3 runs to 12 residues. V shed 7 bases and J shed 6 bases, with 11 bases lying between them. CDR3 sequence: CASTEQGDTQYF. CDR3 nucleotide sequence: TGTGCCAGCACCGAACAAGGGGATACGCAGTATTTT.

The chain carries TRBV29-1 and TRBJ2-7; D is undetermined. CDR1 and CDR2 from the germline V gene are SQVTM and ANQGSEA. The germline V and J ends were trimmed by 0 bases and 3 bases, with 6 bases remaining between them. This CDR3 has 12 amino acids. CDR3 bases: TGCAGCGTTGAAGACAGGATCTACGAGCAGTACTTC. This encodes CSVEDRIYEQYF.

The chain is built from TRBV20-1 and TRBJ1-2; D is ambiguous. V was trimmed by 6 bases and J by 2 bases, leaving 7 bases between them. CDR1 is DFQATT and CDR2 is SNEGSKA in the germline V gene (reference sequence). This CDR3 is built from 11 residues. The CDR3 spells CSAERNYGYTF. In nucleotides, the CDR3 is TGCAGTGCCGAGCGGAACTATGGCTACACCTTC.

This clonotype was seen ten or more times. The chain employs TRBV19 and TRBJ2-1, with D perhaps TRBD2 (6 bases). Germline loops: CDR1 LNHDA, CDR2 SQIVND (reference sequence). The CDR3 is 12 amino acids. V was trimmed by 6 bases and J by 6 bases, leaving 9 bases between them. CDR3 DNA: TGTGCCAGTAGCGGGGGATTCAATGAGCAGTTCTTC. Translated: CASSGGFNEQFF.

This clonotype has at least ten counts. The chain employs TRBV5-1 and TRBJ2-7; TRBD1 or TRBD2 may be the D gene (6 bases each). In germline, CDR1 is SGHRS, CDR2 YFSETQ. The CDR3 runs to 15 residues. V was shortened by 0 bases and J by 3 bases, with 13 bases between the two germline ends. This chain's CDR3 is CASSLERGGIYEQYF. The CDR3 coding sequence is TGCGCCAGCAGCTTGGAGCGAGGGGGGATCTACGAGCAGTACTTC.

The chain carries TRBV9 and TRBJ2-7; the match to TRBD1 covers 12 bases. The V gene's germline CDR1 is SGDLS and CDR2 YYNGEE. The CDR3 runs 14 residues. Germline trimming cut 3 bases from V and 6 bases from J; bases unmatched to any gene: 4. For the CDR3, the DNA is TGTGCCAGCAGCGGAGGGACAGGGGGCTTCGAGCAGTACTTC. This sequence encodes CASSGGTGGFEQYF. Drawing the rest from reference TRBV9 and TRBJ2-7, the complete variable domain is DSGVTQTPKHLITATGQRVTLRCSPRSGDLSVYWYQQSLDQGLQFLIQYYNGEERAKGNILERFSAQQFPDLHSELNLSSLELGDSALYFCASSGGTGGFEQYFGPGTRLTVT.

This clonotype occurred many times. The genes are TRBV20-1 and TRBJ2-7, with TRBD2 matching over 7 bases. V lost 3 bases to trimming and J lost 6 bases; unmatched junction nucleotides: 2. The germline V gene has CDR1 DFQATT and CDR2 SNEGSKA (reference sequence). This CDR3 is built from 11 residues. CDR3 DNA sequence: TGCAGTGCTAGGGGCGGGGGCGAGCAGTACTTC. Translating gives CSARGGGEQYF.

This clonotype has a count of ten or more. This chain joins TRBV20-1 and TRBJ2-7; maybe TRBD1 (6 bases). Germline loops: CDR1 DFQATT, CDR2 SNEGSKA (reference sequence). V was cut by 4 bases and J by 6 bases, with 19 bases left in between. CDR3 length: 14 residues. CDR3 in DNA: TGCAGTGCTATAGAAGGACAGAAGGTGACCGAGCAGTACTTC. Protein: CSAIEGQKVTEQYF.

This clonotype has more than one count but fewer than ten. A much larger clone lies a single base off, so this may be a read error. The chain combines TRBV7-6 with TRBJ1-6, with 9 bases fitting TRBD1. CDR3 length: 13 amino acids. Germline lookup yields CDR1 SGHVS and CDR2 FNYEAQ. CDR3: CVSTGQGPSPLHF. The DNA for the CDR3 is TGTGTCAGCACCGGACAGGGGCCTTCACCCCTCCACTTT.

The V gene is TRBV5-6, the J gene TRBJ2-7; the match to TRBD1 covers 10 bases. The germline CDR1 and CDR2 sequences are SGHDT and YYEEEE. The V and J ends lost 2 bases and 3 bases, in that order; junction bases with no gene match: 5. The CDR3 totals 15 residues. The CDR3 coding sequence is TGTGCCAGCAGCTTAACGACAGGGGGCTTCTACGAGCAGTACTTC. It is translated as CASSLTTGGFYEQYF.

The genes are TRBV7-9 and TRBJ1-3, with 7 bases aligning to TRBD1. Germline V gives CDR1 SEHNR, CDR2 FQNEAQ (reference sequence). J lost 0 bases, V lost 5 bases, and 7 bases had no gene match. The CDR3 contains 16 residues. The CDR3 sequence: CASSRQGGSSGNTIYF. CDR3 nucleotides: TGTGCCAGCAGCCGGCAGGGGGGAAGCTCTGGAAACACCATATATTTT.

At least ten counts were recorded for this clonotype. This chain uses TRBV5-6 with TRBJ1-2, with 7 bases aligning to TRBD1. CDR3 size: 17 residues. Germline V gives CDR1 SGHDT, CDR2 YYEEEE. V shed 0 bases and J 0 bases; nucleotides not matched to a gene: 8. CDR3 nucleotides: TGTGCCAGCAGCTTGGAATCCTCCGGGACAGCTAACTATGGCTACACCTTC. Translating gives CASSLESSGTANYGYTF.